The 10 T cell receptor beta chains below all came from one sample that was sequenced in a study of T cell responses to AZD1222 COVID-19 vaccine. TCRdb's copy holds only in-frame clones and misses some; the assay was immunoSEQ multiplex PCR. This repertoire shows around 140,000 clones, roughly 90% found once; its top ten account for under 2%. Sequencing was performed on peripheral blood, taken on day 0 of AZD1222 vaccination. These receptors originate from an adult in good health.

The J gene is TRBJ1-1, the V gene TRBV27; D is ambiguous. The CDR3 is made up of 13 amino acids. Deletions cut 3 bases from V and 0 bases from J, with 5 bases between. Germline V gene data show CDR1 as MNHEY and CDR2 as SMNVEV (reference sequence). This CDR3 reads CASSFGLNTEAFF. Written as DNA, the CDR3 is TGTGCCAGCAGTTTTGGGTTGAACACTGAAGCTTTCTTT.

The rearrangement uses TRBV7-9 and TRBJ1-3; D unresolved. The V end lost 5 bases, the J end lost 8 bases, and 19 bases lay between the germline ends. CDR1 is SEHNR and CDR2 is FQNEAQ in the germline V gene (reference sequence). The CDR3 has 15 residues. CDR3 in amino acids: CASSPPIRIGDTIYF. The CDR3 nucleotides are TGTGCCAGCAGCCCCCCGATTAGGATCGGGGACACCATATATTTT. Full variable domain (missing parts from reference TRBV7-9 and TRBJ1-3): DTGVSQNPRHKITKRGQNVTFRCDPISEHNRLYWYRQTLGQGPEFLTYFQNEAQLEKSRLLSDRFSAERPKGSFSTLEIQRTEQGDSAMYLCASSPPIRIGDTIYFGEGSWLTVV.

This chain joins TRBV13 and TRBJ2-5, with 7 bases fitting TRBD2. Germline V gene sequence: CDR1 PRHDT, CDR2 FYEKMQ (reference sequence). The CDR3 has 16 amino acids. Trimming at V came to 0 bases and at J to 4 bases, leaving 8 bases not matched to a gene. CDR3 protein: CASSLGRGRVGETQYF. The CDR3 DNA follows: TGTGCCAGCAGCTTAGGCCGAGGGAGGGTGGGAGAGACCCAGTACTTC.

The chain links TRBV5-6 to TRBJ1-2; 7 bases are a match to TRBD1. Trimming at V came to 2 bases and at J to 4 bases, leaving 11 bases not matched to a gene. This CDR3 contains 16 residues. Germline V CDR1 and CDR2: SGHDT, YYEEEE. The CDR3 DNA sequence: TGTGCCAGCAGCTTTACAGGGGTCCTACCTACCTATGGCTACACCTTC. It specifies CASSFTGVLPTYGYTF.

The CDR3: CASSLGTAIYGYTF. DNA for the CDR3: TGTGCCAGCAGCTTGGGAACAGCGATCTATGGCTACACCTTC. V and J are TRBV11-2 and TRBJ1-2, with D uncertain. This CDR3 comprises 14 residues. V lost 3 bases and J 4 bases, leaving 12 bases between the germline ends. Per germline, CDR1 SGHAT and CDR2 FQNNGV. The full variable domain, in which reference TRBV11-2 and TRBJ1-2 provide the parts outside the CDR3, is EAGVAQSPRYKIIEKRQSVAFWCNPISGHATLYWYQQILGQGPKLLIQFQNNGVVDDSQLPKDRFSAERLKGVDSTLKIQPAKLEDSAVYLCASSLGTAIYGYTFGSGTRLTVV.

The table lists this clone with a count of one. The chain employs TRBV6-5 and TRBJ1-1; no clear D gene. Germline CDR1 reads MNHEY; CDR2 reads SVGAGI. The V gene lost 2 bases and the J gene lost 4 bases, with 17 bases spanning the gap. This CDR3 comprises 16 residues. CDR3: CASSYDLGEWGTEAFF. CDR3 bases: TGTGCCAGCAGTTACGACCTTGGGGAGTGGGGCACTGAAGCTTTCTTT.

The rearrangement joins TRBV15 to TRBJ1-4; D not resolved. The V and J ends lost 0 bases and 6 bases respectively, with 5 bases between them. Per the germline V gene, CDR1 is LNHNV and CDR2 is YYDKDF (reference sequence). The CDR3 consists of 13 residues. CDR3 region: CATSRDFYEKLFF. CDR3 coding DNA: TGTGCCACCAGCAGAGATTTCTATGAAAAACTGTTTTTT. Filled out from reference TRBV15 and TRBJ1-4, the complete variable domain reads DAMVIQNPRYQVTQFGKPVTLSCSQTLNHNVMYWYQQKSSQAPKLLFHYYDKDFNNEADTPDNFQSRRPNTSFCFLDIRSPGLGDTAMYLCATSRDFYEKLFFGSGTQLSVL.

The V and J genes are TRBV30 and TRBJ1-1, with unresolved D. The CDR3 has 14 amino acids. Germline V gene lookup returns CDR1 GTSNPN and CDR2 SVGIG (reference sequence). The ends were cut back, 1 base at V and 1 base at J, with 10 bases in the middle. The CDR3 DNA follows: TGTGCCTGGAGTGCGTACCTACCGAACACTGAAGCTTTCTTT. This codes for CAWSAYLPNTEAFF.

V is TRBV29-1 and J is TRBJ1-1, with D possibly TRBD1 on 5 matching bases. CDR3 size: 12 residues. V lost 6 bases, J lost 1 base, and 9 bases lay in between. Germline loops: CDR1 SQVTM, CDR2 ANQGSEA. This chain's CDR3 is CSVQQENTEAFF. CDR3 bases: TGCAGCGTACAACAGGAGAACACTGAAGCTTTCTTT.

In this sample, this clone turned up a few times. V usage is TRBV5-1 and J usage is TRBJ2-1; TRBD2 matches 9 bases. Germline CDR1 is SGHRS and CDR2 is YFSETQ. J was trimmed by 4 bases and V by 3 bases; bases with no gene match: 5. The CDR3 totals 15 residues. The DNA for the CDR3 is TGCGCCAGCAGCTCACTAGCGGGTGATTACAATGAGCAGTTCTTC. It yields the protein CASSSLAGDYNEQFF.